What follows describes a single T cell receptor beta chain. Its antigen is still unknown. The sample belongs to a study of CD8+ T cells in alopecia areata. At the level of the study: Oral tofacitinib, 5 to 10 mg twice daily, was given in an open-label trial. Treatment with tofacitinib (6 to 18 months) was followed by 6 months off drug.

Germline V gene data show CDR1 as MRHNA and CDR2 as SNTAGT. Losses at the gene ends were 0 bases for V and 6 bases for J; bases not matched to a gene: 7. CDR3 length: 16 amino acids. Lesional scalp tissue (obtained by punch biopsy) and peripheral blood were collected from alopecia areata patients. Reverse transcription of extracted RNA yielded cDNA, which provided the sequencing template. Method: immunoSEQ multiplex PCR; TCRdb's copy keeps in-frame clones and lacks some. The table records about 7,400 clones, 50% to 60% of them present only once. Study-wide results and caveats: Scalp samples also contribute reads from the resident alphabeta T cells found in normal skin. Lesional scalp, notably in alopecia totalis/universalis, had clonality above that of normal scalp.

V is TRBV6-4 and J is TRBJ2-1; 8 positions match TRBD2. The TCR comes from a human donor with alopecia areata. The sequencing used skin, collected at week 0. The CDR3 loop is CASSDSASGSSNEQFF. The CDR3 DNA reads TGTGCCAGCAGTGACTCGGCTAGCGGGTCCAGCAATGAGCAGTTCTTC.